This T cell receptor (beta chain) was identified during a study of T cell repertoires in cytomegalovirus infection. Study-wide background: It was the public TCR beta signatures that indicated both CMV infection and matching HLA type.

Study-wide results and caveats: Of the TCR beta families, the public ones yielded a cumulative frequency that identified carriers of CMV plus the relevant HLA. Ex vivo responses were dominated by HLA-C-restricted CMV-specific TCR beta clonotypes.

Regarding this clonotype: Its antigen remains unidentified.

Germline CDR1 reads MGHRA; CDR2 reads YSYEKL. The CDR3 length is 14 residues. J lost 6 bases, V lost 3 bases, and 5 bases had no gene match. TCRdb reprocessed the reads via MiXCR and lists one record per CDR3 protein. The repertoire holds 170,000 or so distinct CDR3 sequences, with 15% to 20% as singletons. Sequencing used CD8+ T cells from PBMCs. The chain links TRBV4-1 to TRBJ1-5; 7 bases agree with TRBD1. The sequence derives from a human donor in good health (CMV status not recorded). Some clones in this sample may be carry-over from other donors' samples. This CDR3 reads CASSQYRGGQPQHF. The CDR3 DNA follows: TGCGCCAGCAGCCAGTACAGGGGCGGTCAGCCCCAGCATTTT.